This is a list of T cell receptor beta chains from one sample in a study of response to subunit inactivated influenza vaccine. Each CDR3 protein gets one entry after TCRdb re-called the RT-PCR reads with MiXCR. The sample lists 150,000 to 200,000 distinct CDR3 sequences; approximately 12% were seen once. The data were also submitted as part of a second study, on T cells expressing NK-cell markers.

Source: CD8+ T cells sorted from PBMCs, taken approximately 12 days after vaccination. These receptors all come from a man in his fifties or sixties who received an inactivated influenza vaccine. Both conserved end residues are part of each CDR3. Fields, in order: clone size, J gene, D gene, V gene, CDR3 DNA, CDR3 protein. The D gene is left open where the match is weak. For some rows the clone size is stated as once, few or many, or as a class when expanded; others skip it.

>few|TRBJ2-3|.|TRBV12-3/TRBV12-4
TGTGCCAGCACCTTGGAAGCAGATACGCAGTATTTT
CASTLEADTQYF
>.|TRBJ2-1|.|TRBV28
TGTGCCAGCAGTTTCCGTAGTACCTACAATGAGCAGTTCTTC
CASSFRSTYNEQFF
>many|TRBJ2-2|.|TRBV12-3/TRBV12-4
TGTGCCAGCAAAAACACCGGGGAGCTGTTTTTT
CASKNTGELFF
>.|TRBJ1-2|.|TRBV23-1
TGCGCCAGCAGTCAGGACAGTCCTGGCTACACCTTC
CASSQDSPGYTF
>many|TRBJ2-1|.|TRBV7-9
TGTGCCAGCAGCTTACCTAGCAGCAATGAGCAGTTCTTC
CASSLPSSNEQFF
>few|TRBJ2-5|TRBD2|TRBV12-3/TRBV12-4
TGTGCCAGCAGCCAGGGACTAGCGGGGGAGACCCAGTACTTC
CASSQGLAGETQYF
>few|TRBJ1-2|.|TRBV11-2
TGTGCCAGCAGCAGATGGACAGATCATGACTATGGCTACACCTTC
CASSRWTDHDYGYTF
>few|TRBJ2-7|.|TRBV2
TGTGCCACTGTACGGGGGGCCGGCTACGAGCAGTACTTC
CATVRGAGYEQYF
>many|TRBJ2-2|.|TRBV29-1
TGCAGCGTTGAACTACAGTCAGCTAACTCCGGGGAGCTGTTTTTT
CSVELQSANSGELFF
>.|TRBJ2-1|.|TRBV2
TGTGCTCCCCGAAGGGACACCGTCTACAATGAGCAGTTCTTC
CAPRRDTVYNEQFF
>few|TRBJ2-2|TRBD2|TRBV28
TGTGCCAGCAGTTTACAGCGGGGGGCCACCGGGGAGCTGTTTTTT
CASSLQRGATGELFF
>many|TRBJ2-1|.|TRBV7-8
TGTGCCAGCAGCTTAGGGAATGAGCAGTTCTTC
CASSLGNEQFF
>.|TRBJ2-3|TRBD2|TRBV3-1
TGTGCCAGCAGCCAAGAAGGTCTAGCGGGAGGGCCCGGGTCCACAGATACGCAGTATTTT
CASSQEGLAGGPGSTDTQYF
>.|TRBJ2-6|TRBD1|TRBV4-1
TGCGCCAGCAGCCAAGACGCGGGACAGGGTCTCTCTGGGGCCAACGTCCTGACTTTC
CASSQDAGQGLSGANVLTF
>.|TRBJ2-7|.|TRBV5-1
TGCGCCAGCTTAGACGAGCACTACGAGCAGTACTTC
CASLDEHYEQYF
>many|TRBJ2-1|TRBD1|TRBV6-2/TRBV6-3
TGTGCCAGCAGTACGACAGGGTACAATGAGCAGTTCTTC
CASSTTGYNEQFF
>few|TRBJ2-7|TRBD1|TRBV25-1
TGTGCCAGCAGTGCGTGGGGACAGATCTACGAGCAGTACTTC
CASSAWGQIYEQYF
>.|TRBJ2-5|TRBD1|TRBV12-3/TRBV12-4
TGTGCCAGCAGCGCGGACAGGAGACAAGAGACCCAGTACTTC
CASSADRRQETQYF
>.|TRBJ2-1|TRBD2|TRBV5-1
TGCGCCAGCAGCTTCTGGACTAGCGGGATTGAGCAGTTCTTC
CASSFWTSGIEQFF
>many|TRBJ2-3|TRBD2|TRBV5-1
TGCGCCAGCGGGCGACTAGCGGGGGGGCAAGAAGATACGCAGTATTTT
CASGRLAGGQEDTQYF
>.|TRBJ1-1|.|TRBV11-2
TGTGCCAGCAGCACAGTGAGGCCAACTTATCTTTGGGGGGCTGAAGCTTTCTTT
CASSTVRPTYLWGAEAFF
>.|TRBJ1-2|.|TRBV4-3
TGCGCCAGCAGCCAAGTCAAAGGGGACAACTATGGCTACACCTTC
CASSQVKGDNYGYTF
>.|TRBJ1-6|TRBD1|TRBV18
TGTGCCAGCTCACCTACCTTTGGACAGGACCCCGAGGGTTCACCCCTCGACTTT
CASSPTFGQDPEGSPLDF
>many|TRBJ2-1|TRBD2|TRBV7-3
TGTGCCAGCAGCTTAGCGGGAGGAAGCGATGAGCAGTTCTTC
CASSLAGGSDEQFF
>.|TRBJ1-2|TRBD1|TRBV3-1
TGTGCCAGCAGCCAAGACAGGGGGTATGGCTACACCTTC
CASSQDRGYGYTF
>few|TRBJ2-1|.|TRBV19
TGTGCCAGTAGTATTCTTGGCGACAGCTCCTACAATGAGCAGTTCTTC
CASSILGDSSYNEQFF
>.|TRBJ1-1|TRBD1|TRBV28
TGTGCCAGCAGTAGACAGGGTACTGAAGCTTTCTTT
CASSRQGTEAFF
>many|TRBJ2-7|.|TRBV29-1
TGCAGCGTTGAAGGAGACAACTCCTACGAGCAGTACTTC
CSVEGDNSYEQYF
>few|TRBJ1-6|.|TRBV4-2
TGTGCCAGCCGGGCCCGGGACGGGAATAATTCACCCCTCCACTTT
CASRARDGNNSPLHF
>.|TRBJ2-3|.|TRBV5-1
TGCGCCAGCAGCTTTTCTTCCGGGACGCCAGATACGCAGTATTTT
CASSFSSGTPDTQYF
>.|TRBJ1-2|.|TRBV5-1
TGCGCCAGCAGCTTGGGTACAGAATTCTATGGCTACACCTTC
CASSLGTEFYGYTF
>.|TRBJ2-1|.|TRBV6-2/TRBV6-3
TGTGCCAGCACTCCCATAGCGTTTAAGGGGGGTGAGCAGTTCTTC
CASTPIAFKGGEQFF
>few|TRBJ2-3|.|TRBV7-6
TGTGCCAGCAGCTTAGAGGTGGGGGACGCAGATACGCAGTATTTT
CASSLEVGDADTQYF
>few|TRBJ2-7|.|TRBV7-9
TGTGCCAGCAGCTTAGACAATTTCTACGAGCAGTACTTC
CASSLDNFYEQYF
>many|TRBJ2-7|.|TRBV7-8
TGCGCCAGCAGCTTGGGAGATAGCTACGAGCAGTACTTC
CASSLGDSYEQYF
>.|TRBJ1-1|.|TRBV7-9
TGTGCCAGCAGCTTAGTGTTGGCGGGCACTGAAGCTTTCTTT
CASSLVLAGTEAFF
>few|TRBJ2-1|.|TRBV4-3
TGCGCCAGCAGCCAAGGGCGGGGAGCCTACAATGAGCAGTTCTTC
CASSQGRGAYNEQFF
>few|TRBJ2-6|.|TRBV12-3/TRBV12-4
TGTGCCAGCAGTTTACTACAGGAGTATATCTCTGGGGCCAACGTCCTGACTTTC
CASSLLQEYISGANVLTF
>few|TRBJ2-7|.|TRBV6-5
TGTGCCAGCAGTTACTCTGGGGAGAGGGAGCAGTACTTC
CASSYSGEREQYF
>few|TRBJ2-1|TRBD2|TRBV27
TGTGCCAGCAGTTTACTAGCGGGAGTGATCGATGAGCAGTTCTTC
CASSLLAGVIDEQFF
>few|TRBJ2-5|.|TRBV3-1
TGTGCCAGCAGCCAAGGGTCGGGAGAGGGAGAGACCCAGTACTTC
CASSQGSGEGETQYF
>.|TRBJ1-1|.|TRBV13
TGTGCCAGCAGCTTAGGAAGGCAGAACACTGAAGCTTTCTTT
CASSLGRQNTEAFF
>few|TRBJ1-3|.|TRBV7-6
TGTGCCAGCAGCTTAGGTACTGGCAGTCCCATATATTTT
CASSLGTGSPIYF
>few|TRBJ2-7|TRBD1|TRBV4-3
TGCGCCAGCAGCCAAGATATGGGACAGGGAACCTACGAGCAGTACTTC
CASSQDMGQGTYEQYF
>few|TRBJ2-1|.|TRBV3-1
TGTGCCAGCAGCCCACACGGACTCGCTTTGAAACAGTTCTTC
CASSPHGLALKQFF
>.|TRBJ2-1|.|TRBV24-1
TGTGCCACCAGTGATTTAAGGGGAGATGGCAATGAGCAGTTCTTC
CATSDLRGDGNEQFF
>few|TRBJ1-2|.|TRBV20-1
TGCAGTGCTGGTAGGACAGAAGATCTACCTAACTATGGCTACACCTTC
CSAGRTEDLPNYGYTF
>few|TRBJ2-6|.|TRBV2
TGTGCCAGCAGTGAAGGTCGTTTCCCCAGCTCTGGGGCCAACGTCCTGACTTTC
CASSEGRFPSSGANVLTF
>.|TRBJ2-7|TRBD1|TRBV7-2
TGTGCCAGCAGCTTAGCCCCTCCCGGGACAGGGACCTCCTACGAGCAGTACTTC
CASSLAPPGTGTSYEQYF
>few|TRBJ1-4|.|TRBV12-3/TRBV12-4
TGTGCCAGCAGTCCGGACCCCTTTGGTGGTGAAAAACTGTTTTTT
CASSPDPFGGEKLFF
>few|TRBJ2-5|TRBD2|TRBV7-9
TGTGCCAGCAGCTTAGCGACTAGCGGGGGGTACCAAGAGACCCAGTACTTC
CASSLATSGGYQETQYF
>few|TRBJ2-1|TRBD2|TRBV5-5
TGTGCCAGCAAAACTAGCGGTTTTTCCTACAATGAGCAGTTCTTC
CASKTSGFSYNEQFF